What follows describes a single TCR beta chain. This table comes from immunoSEQ multiplex PCR, and its TCRdb copy is limited to in-frame clones, with some not included. The data hold approximately 150,000 clones, with about 93% observed a single time. This specimen belongs to a study of T cell responses to AZD1222 COVID-19 vaccine. The source is an adult in good health. Sequenced here: peripheral blood, sampled on day 0 of AZD1222 vaccination.

The CDR3 loop is CASSSDRVAGGYTF. CDR3 bases: TGCGCCAGCAGCTCGGACAGGGTAGCCGGTGGCTACACCTTC. The V call is TRBV5-1, the J call TRBJ1-2; TRBD1 matches at 8 bases. The junction had 8 bases not matched to a gene; V was cut back by 3 bases and J by 7 bases. This CDR3 has 14 residues. Germline V gene lookup returns CDR1 SGHRS and CDR2 YFSETQ. Looking up the rest from reference TRBV5-1 and TRBJ1-2 gives the full variable domain: KAGVTQTPRYLIKTRGQQVTLSCSPISGHRSVSWYQQTPGQGLQFLFEYFSETQRNKGNFPGRFSGRQFSNSRSEMNVSTLELGDSALYLCASSSDRVAGGYTFGSGTRLTVV.